Sequencing of this T cell receptor beta chain was carried out in a study of blood T cells in healthy people across ages. General study points: Researchers judged that diversity estimates from one million T cells fell short of true values.

Trimming removed 7 bases at V and 2 bases at J, with 12 bases between. The V gene's germline CDR1 is DFQATT and CDR2 SNEGSKA (reference sequence). The CDR3 spans 12 residues. A sample-barcoded 5' primer and a J-beta primer mix were used in a second PCR of about 7 to 12 cycles. TCRdb independently ran MiXCR on the 5' RACE reads; one entry per CDR3 protein. The data contain hundreds of thousands of distinct CDR3 sequences, over 40% of them seen just once; the ten biggest clones take up roughly 14%. This clonotype was seen a few times. Its target is unknown. One base away lies a much larger clone, so this may be a sequencing read error.

Sequencing used blood. This receptor was obtained from a woman of 80 years or more in good health. The chain combines TRBV20-1 with TRBJ2-7; TRBD2 is a possible D gene (5 bases). CDR3 coding DNA: TGCAGTGTCACTGACGGGGCCTACGAGCAGTACTTC. Its translation is CSVTDGAYEQYF.